Below are 21 T cell receptor beta chains sequenced from a single sample in a study of spatial heterogeneity in lung cancer. The time point is: sample taken at primary tumor resection. General study results and limits: Mutation tallies in tumors tracked expanded intratumoral alpha and beta TCR counts.

TCRdb reanalysed the 5' RACE reads using MiXCR and keeps one entry per CDR3 protein. The data hold about 100,000 distinct CDR3 sequences, with approximately 4.4% observed a single time. The antigens these receptors bind are not known. This specimen was lung tumor tissue, taken at surgery. The receptors here all came from a male donor with early-stage non-small cell lung cancer.

This clonotype occurred many times. This sequence joins TRBV20-1 and TRBJ2-3, with TRBD2 identical over 13 bases. There are 15 residues in the CDR3. Germline V gene data show CDR1 as DFQATT and CDR2 as SNEGSKA (reference sequence). J gave up 8 bases and V 3 bases, and 8 bases lay outside the gene matches. The CDR3 is CSARDPGTSGITQYF. CDR3 DNA: TGCAGTGCTAGGGACCCCGGGACTAGCGGGATTACGCAGTATTTT.

This clonotype showed up many times. The chain carries TRBV6-5 and TRBJ2-3; 11 positions agree with TRBD2. The CDR3 consists of 14 residues. In germline, CDR1 is MNHEY, CDR2 SVGAGI. The junction had 7 bases not matched to a gene; V was cut back by 10 bases and J by 4 bases. The CDR3 DNA reads as TGTGCCACGTCCGAGGGACTAGCGGCAGATACGCAGTATTTT. It translates to CATSEGLAADTQYF.

The CDR3 loop is CASSPSGNYEQFF. CDR3 bases: TGTGCCAGCAGCCCTAGCGGGAACTATGAGCAGTTCTTC. The chain is built from TRBV5-4 and TRBJ2-1; TRBD2 matches 9 bases. The CDR3 extends over 13 amino acids. The germline gives CDR1 SGHNT, CDR2 YYREEE (reference sequence). Trimming at V came to 4 bases and at J to 8 bases, leaving 4 bases not matched to a gene. Looking up the rest from reference TRBV5-4 and TRBJ2-1 gives the full variable domain: ETGVTQSPTHLIKTRGQQVTLRCSSQSGHNTVSWYQQALGQGPQFIFQYYREEENGRGNFPPRFSGLQFPNYSSELNVNALELDDSALYLCASSPSGNYEQFFGPGTRLTVL.

The chain uses TRBV18 and TRBJ1-2; 7 bases match TRBD1. Germline V gives CDR1 KGHSH, CDR2 LQKENI. This CDR3 contains 14 residues. V lost 5 bases, J lost 3 bases, and 6 bases stayed unmatched. CDR3 DNA sequence: TGTGCCAGCTCAGCAGAGGGACAGCACTATGGCTACACCTTC. This encodes CASSAEGQHYGYTF.

This clonotype appeared many times. This chain joins TRBV20-1 and TRBJ2-1; D might be TRBD1 (5 bases). There are 14 residues in the CDR3. Germline V gene data show CDR1 as DFQATT and CDR2 as SNEGSKA (reference sequence). Between the trimmed V and J ends, which lost 7 bases and 1 base, there was a span of 14 bases. The CDR3 coding sequence is TGCAGTGTCCCAGGGTCTCGATCCTACAATGAGCAGTTCTTC. It codes for CSVPGSRSYNEQFF.

This clonotype showed up many times. CDR3 loop: CASSPTHYEQYF. The CDR3 DNA reads as TGTGCCAGCAGCCCGACCCATTACGAGCAGTACTTC. The rearrangement links TRBV11-2 to TRBJ2-7; the D is unclear. Germline values: CDR1 SGHAT, CDR2 FQNNGV. With 5 bases removed from V and 4 bases from J, the gap between germline ends came to 9 bases. This CDR3 is 12 amino acids long.

This clonotype was detected ten times or more. The rearrangement uses TRBV7-9 and TRBJ2-1; the D gene could be TRBD1 or TRBD2 (5 bases each). The CDR3 runs to 15 residues. Germline values: CDR1 SEHNR, CDR2 FQNEAQ (reference sequence). Trimming stripped 2 bases from V and 0 bases from J, with 8 bases between. The CDR3 region is CASSLSGSSYNEQFF. As DNA, the CDR3 is TGTGCCAGCAGCTTATCAGGGAGCTCCTACAATGAGCAGTTCTTC.

This clonotype appeared many times. The rearrangement uses TRBV20-1 and TRBJ1-2; D ambiguous. The germline V gene encodes CDR1 DFQATT and CDR2 SNEGSKA (reference sequence). The CDR3 runs 12 residues. V was shortened by 3 bases and J by 9 bases, with 14 bases between the two germline ends. The CDR3 sequence is CSASDPHMSYTF. As DNA, the CDR3 is TGCAGTGCTAGTGATCCCCATATGAGCTACACCTTC.

This clonotype occurred many times. The V call is TRBV13, the J call TRBJ1-3; 10 bases are shared with TRBD1. The CDR3 loop spans 16 amino acids. Germline CDR1 is PRHDT and CDR2 is FYEKMQ (reference sequence). Trimming removed 5 bases from V and 0 bases from J; junction bases left unmatched: 4. CDR3 in amino acids: CASSPRDRGSGNTIYF. CDR3 DNA: TGTGCCAGCAGCCCCCGGGACAGGGGCTCTGGAAACACCATATATTTT.

This clonotype was seen a handful of times. V is TRBV10-3 and J is TRBJ2-7; TRBD2 aligns across 10 bases. The V segment lost 5 bases and the J segment 2 bases; nucleotides outside the gene matches: 3. Germline V gene sequence: CDR1 ENHRY, CDR2 SYGVKD. The CDR3 has 14 residues. CDR3 nucleotide sequence: TGTGCCATCAGTAGACTAGCGGGCGCCTACGAGCAGTACTTC. This gives the protein CAISRLAGAYEQYF.

Of note for this clonotype: This clone may be a read error of a much larger clone one base away. The conserved phenylalanine or tryptophan normally closing the CDR3 is absent here, so this likely arose from a read error. V and J are TRBV12-3 or TRBV12-4 and TRBJ2-5, with 10 bases aligning to TRBD1. After removal of 9 bases from V and 5 bases from J, the junction contained 3 bases not matched to a gene. This CDR3 spans 12 amino acids. The CDR3 DNA follows: TGTGCCAGTGGGACAGGGGCGGAGACCCAGTACTAC. It encodes CASGTGAETQYY.

This chain's CDR3 is CASSSPRGPNGYTF. CDR3 nucleotides: TGTGCCAGCAGTTCCCCGAGGGGGCCTAATGGCTACACCTTC. V usage is TRBV12-3 or TRBV12-4 and J usage is TRBJ1-2; 7 nucleotides line up with TRBD1. The CDR3 spans 14 residues. J was trimmed by 6 bases and V by 4 bases; bases with no gene match: 8.

This clonotype was seen repeatedly, ten times or more. This chain connects TRBV28 to TRBJ2-3; tentative D call: TRBD2 (5 bases). CDR3 size: 15 residues. Deletions cut 4 bases from V and 0 bases from J, with 11 bases between. Germline CDR1 reads MDHEN; CDR2 reads SYDVKM. DNA of the CDR3: TGTGCCAGCAGTTCCCGGGGAACGAGCACAGATACGCAGTATTTT. It codes for CASSSRGTSTDTQYF.

This clonotype has at least ten counts. This rearrangement joins TRBV12-3 or TRBV12-4 to TRBJ1-6; D ambiguous. The length of the CDR3 is 14 residues. V was shortened by 1 base and J by 10 bases, with 11 bases between the two germline ends. The CDR3 sequence: CASSLVSLRSPLHF. The CDR3 DNA reads TGTGCCAGCAGTTTAGTTAGTCTCCGCTCACCCCTCCACTTT.

This clonotype was detected many times. CDR3 in amino acids: CATLSGAQQYF. DNA for the CDR3: TGTGCCACCTTAAGCGGAGCTCAGCAGTACTTC. This chain uses TRBV6-6 with TRBJ2-7; D may be TRBD2 (5 bases). Germline V lookup: CDR1 MNHNY, CDR2 SVGAGI (reference sequence). V lost 10 bases and J lost 8, with 15 bases in between. The CDR3 covers 11 residues.

This clonotype showed up many times. The genes are TRBV2 and TRBJ2-2; D unresolved. CDR1 and CDR2 (germline): SNHLY, FYNNEI. The CDR3 totals 11 residues. The ends were cut back, 6 bases at V and 7 bases at J, with 6 bases in the middle. The CDR3 DNA reads TGTGCCAGCAGGGAAAACGGGGAGCTGTTTTTT. Residues: CASRENGELFF.

This clonotype was detected ten times or more. The gene calls are TRBV28 and TRBJ2-4; 9 nucleotides agree with TRBD1. Per the germline V gene, CDR1 is MDHEN and CDR2 is SYDVKM. After removal of 4 bases from V and 7 bases from J, the junction contained 5 bases not matched to a gene. CDR3 length: 14 amino acids. The CDR3 nucleotides read TGTGCCAGCAGTTCGGGACAGGGCGTGAACATTCAGTACTTC. Translated, it gives CASSSGQGVNIQYF. The complete variable domain, with remaining parts taken from reference TRBV28 and TRBJ2-4, reads DVKVTQSSRYLVKRTGEKVFLECVQDMDHENMFWYRQDPGLGLRLIYFSYDVKMKEKGDIPEGYSVSREKKERFSLILESASTNQTSMYLCASSSGQGVNIQYFGAGTRLSVL.

This clonotype was picked up many times. The CDR3 DNA sequence: TGCGCCAGCAGCCGAAGCACCTCAATGGCGGCCGGGGAGCTGTTTTTT. Amino acids: CASSRSTSMAAGELFF. The V gene is TRBV5-1, the J gene TRBJ2-2; D is unresolved. This CDR3 contains 16 residues. CDR1 SGHRS and CDR2 YFSETQ come from the germline V gene. The V gene lost 4 bases and the J gene lost 6 bases, with 19 bases spanning the gap.

A note on this clonotype: Compared with germline, one end of the junction differs, possibly owing to a read error. This rearrangement joins TRBV6-2 or TRBV6-3 to TRBJ2-2; possibly TRBD2 for D (6 bases). The CDR3 runs 16 residues. Germline CDR1 and CDR2: MNHEY and SVGEGT. CDR3 sequence reads: CAARDSSSSNIGELFF. Here the CDR3 DNA reads TGTGCCGCCCGGGACTCCTCTTCCTCGAACATCGGGGAGCTGTTTTTT.

Ten or more counts support this clonotype. This chain joins TRBV27 and TRBJ2-3; D unclear. The CDR3 spans 13 residues. Trimming took 4 bases from V and 6 from J, leaving 11 bases between them. Germline V gives CDR1 MNHEY, CDR2 SMNVEV (reference sequence). This CDR3 reads CASSYGLRDTQYF. The CDR3 coding sequence is TGTGCCAGCAGTTACGGGTTGAGGGATACGCAGTATTTT.

As DNA, the CDR3 is TGTGCCAGCAGCCCCGCGCAGGGGGCCACAGATACGCAGTATTTT. Amino acids: CASSPAQGATDTQYF. The V call is TRBV12-3 or TRBV12-4, the J call TRBJ2-3; 8 nucleotides line up with TRBD1. The V gene end was trimmed by 6 bases and the J gene end by 2 bases; junction bases not matched to a gene: 7. This CDR3 spans 15 amino acids.